This TCR beta chain comes out of a study of blood T cell repertoires in COVID-19. Across the study: Italy, Spain and the United States were the sources of the convalescent and acute COVID-19 samples.

V was clipped by 3 bases and J by 2 bases, with 8 bases between them. This CDR3 region has 13 residues. Germline CDR1 reads MNHEY; CDR2 reads SMNVEV (reference sequence). Sequencing was performed with immunoSEQ multiplex PCR; in TCRdb, only in-frame clones are kept and a portion is missing. The top ten hold 4.5% to 5% of the sample, which has approximately 65,000 clones, about 91% seen once. V and J are TRBV27 and TRBJ2-7; possible D gene TRBD2, 5 bases. The sample consisted of peripheral blood. This sequence originates from a woman aged 45-60 years with active COVID-19. The CDR3 region has the DNA TGTGCCAGCAGTTTGATCGGGACCTACGAGCAGTACTTC. Encoded protein: CASSLIGTYEQYF.